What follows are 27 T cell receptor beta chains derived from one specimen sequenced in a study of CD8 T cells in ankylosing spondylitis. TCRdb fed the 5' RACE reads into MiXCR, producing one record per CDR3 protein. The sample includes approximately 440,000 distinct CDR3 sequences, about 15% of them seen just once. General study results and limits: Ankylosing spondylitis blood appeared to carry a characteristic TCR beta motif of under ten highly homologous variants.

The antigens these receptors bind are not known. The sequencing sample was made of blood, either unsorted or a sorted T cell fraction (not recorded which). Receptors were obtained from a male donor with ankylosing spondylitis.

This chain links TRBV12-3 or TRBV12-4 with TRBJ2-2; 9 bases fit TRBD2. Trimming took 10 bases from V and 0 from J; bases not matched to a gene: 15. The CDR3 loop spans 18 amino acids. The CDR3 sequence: CAICLVWLAGSNTGELFF. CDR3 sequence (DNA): TGTGCCATCTGTTTAGTTTGGCTAGCGGGATCGAACACCGGGGAGCTGTTTTTT.

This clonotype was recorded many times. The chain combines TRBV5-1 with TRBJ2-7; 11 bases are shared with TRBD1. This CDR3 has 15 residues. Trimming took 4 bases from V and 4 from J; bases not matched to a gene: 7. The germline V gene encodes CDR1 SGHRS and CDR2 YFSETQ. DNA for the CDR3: TGCGCCAGCAGCCTGGGGACAGGGGGAGGTTACGAGCAGTACTTC. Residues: CASSLGTGGGYEQYF. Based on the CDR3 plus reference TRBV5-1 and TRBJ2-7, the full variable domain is KAGVTQTPRYLIKTRGQQVTLSCSPISGHRSVSWYQQTPGQGLQFLFEYFSETQRNKGNFPGRFSGRQFSNSRSEMNVSTLELGDSALYLCASSLGTGGGYEQYFGPGTRLTVT.

DNA for the CDR3: TGTGCCAGCAGCCAAATTCTACAACAGGGGAGGGCCTTGGATACGCAGTATTTT. Its protein is CASSQILQQGRALDTQYF. The chain joins TRBV4-2 to TRBJ2-3; D assignment may be TRBD1 or TRBD2 (7 bases each). The CDR3 sequence is 18 residues long. V shed 2 bases and J shed 6 bases, with 24 bases lying between them. The germline V gene has CDR1 LGHNA and CDR2 YNFKEQ.

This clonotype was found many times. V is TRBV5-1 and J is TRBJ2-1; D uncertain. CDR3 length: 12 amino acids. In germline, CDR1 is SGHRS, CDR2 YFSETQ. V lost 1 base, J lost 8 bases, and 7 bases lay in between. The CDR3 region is CASSLSPYEQFF. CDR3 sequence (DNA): TGCGCCAGCAGCTTGTCTCCGTATGAGCAGTTCTTC.

The CDR3 reads CASSLERGVSTDTQYF. CDR3 in DNA: TGCGCCAGCAGCTTGGAACGAGGGGTCAGCACAGATACGCAGTATTTT. The V gene is TRBV5-1, the J gene TRBJ2-3; either TRBD1 or TRBD2 may supply D (5 bases each). This CDR3 comprises 16 residues. Germline V gene sequence: CDR1 SGHRS, CDR2 YFSETQ. V gave up 0 bases and J gave up 0 bases, with 11 bases separating them.

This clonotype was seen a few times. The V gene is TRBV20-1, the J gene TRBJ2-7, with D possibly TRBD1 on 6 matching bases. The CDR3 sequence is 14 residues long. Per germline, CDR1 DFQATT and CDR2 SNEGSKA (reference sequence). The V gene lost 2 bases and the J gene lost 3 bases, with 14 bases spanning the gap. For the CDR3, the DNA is TGCAGTGCTAGATCAGGGGCAGAGCTCTACGAGCAGTACTTC. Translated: CSARSGAELYEQYF.

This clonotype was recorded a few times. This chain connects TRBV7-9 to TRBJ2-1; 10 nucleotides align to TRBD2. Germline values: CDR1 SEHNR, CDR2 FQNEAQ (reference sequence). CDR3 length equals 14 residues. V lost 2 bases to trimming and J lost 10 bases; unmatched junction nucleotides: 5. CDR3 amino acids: CASSLKREGQEQFF. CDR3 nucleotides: TGTGCCAGCAGCTTAAAGCGGGAGGGCCAGGAGCAGTTCTTC.

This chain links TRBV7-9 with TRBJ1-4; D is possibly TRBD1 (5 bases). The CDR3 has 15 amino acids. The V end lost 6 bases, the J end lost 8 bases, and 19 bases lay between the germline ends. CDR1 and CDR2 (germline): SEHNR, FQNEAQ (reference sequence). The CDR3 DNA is TGTGCCAGCAGGCCAATAGGGCCCCGGGGGGAAAAACTGTTTTTT. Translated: CASRPIGPRGEKLFF.

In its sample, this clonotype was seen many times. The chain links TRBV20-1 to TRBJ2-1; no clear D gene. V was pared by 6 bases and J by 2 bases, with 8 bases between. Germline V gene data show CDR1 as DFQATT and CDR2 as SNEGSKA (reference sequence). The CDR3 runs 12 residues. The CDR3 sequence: CSAWTPYNEQFF. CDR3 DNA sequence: TGCAGTGCCTGGACGCCCTACAATGAGCAGTTCTTC.

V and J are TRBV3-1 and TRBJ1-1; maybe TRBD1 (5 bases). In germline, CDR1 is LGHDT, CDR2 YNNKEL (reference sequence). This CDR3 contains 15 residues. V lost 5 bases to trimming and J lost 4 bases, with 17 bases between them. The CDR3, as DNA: TGTGCCAGCAGCTCTCGGGACGGTGGGGGCACTGAAGCTTTCTTT. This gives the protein CASSSRDGGGTEAFF.

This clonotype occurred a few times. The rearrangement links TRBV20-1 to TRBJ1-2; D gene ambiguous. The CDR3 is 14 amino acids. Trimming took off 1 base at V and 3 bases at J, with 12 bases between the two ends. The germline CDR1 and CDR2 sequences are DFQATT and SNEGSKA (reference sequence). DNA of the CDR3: TGCAGTGCTAGAGGGGAGGTTGGGGACTATGGCTACACCTTC. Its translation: CSARGEVGDYGYTF.

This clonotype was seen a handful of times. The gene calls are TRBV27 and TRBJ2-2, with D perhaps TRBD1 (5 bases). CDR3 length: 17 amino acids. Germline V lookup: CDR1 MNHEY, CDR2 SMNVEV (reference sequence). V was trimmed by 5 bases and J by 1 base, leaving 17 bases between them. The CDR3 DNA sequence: TGTGCCAGCAGTCTCACTACAGGAGCACGGAACACCGGGGAGCTGTTTTTT. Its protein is CASSLTTGARNTGELFF.

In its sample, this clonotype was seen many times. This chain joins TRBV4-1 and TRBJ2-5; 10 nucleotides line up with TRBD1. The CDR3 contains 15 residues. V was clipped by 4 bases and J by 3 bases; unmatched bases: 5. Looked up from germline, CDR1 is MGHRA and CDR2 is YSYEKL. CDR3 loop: CASSPPGTGEETQYF. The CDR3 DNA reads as TGCGCCAGCAGCCCGCCGGGGACAGGGGAAGAGACCCAGTACTTC.

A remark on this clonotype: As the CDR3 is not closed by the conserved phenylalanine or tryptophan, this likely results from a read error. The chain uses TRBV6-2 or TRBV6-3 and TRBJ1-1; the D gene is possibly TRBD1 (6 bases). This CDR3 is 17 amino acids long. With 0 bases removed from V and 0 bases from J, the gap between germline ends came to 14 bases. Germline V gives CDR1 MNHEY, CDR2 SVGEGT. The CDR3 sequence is CASSYSRTGSMNTEAFL. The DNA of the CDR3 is TGTGCCAGCAGTTACTCGAGAACAGGGTCAATGAACACTGAAGCTTTCTTA.

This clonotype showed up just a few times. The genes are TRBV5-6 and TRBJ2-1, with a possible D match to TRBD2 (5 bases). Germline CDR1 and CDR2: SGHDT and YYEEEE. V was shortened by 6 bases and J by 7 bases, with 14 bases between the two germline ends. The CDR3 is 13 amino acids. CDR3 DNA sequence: TGTGCCAGCATCCTCAAGAGAGGGAATGAGCAGTTCTTC. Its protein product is CASILKRGNEQFF.

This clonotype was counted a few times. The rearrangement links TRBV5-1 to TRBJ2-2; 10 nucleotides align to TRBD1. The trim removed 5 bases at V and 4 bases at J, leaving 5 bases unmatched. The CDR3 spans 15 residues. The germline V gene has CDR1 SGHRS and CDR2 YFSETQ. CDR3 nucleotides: TGCGCCAGCAGACCGGGACAGGGGTTCACCGGGGAGCTGTTTTTT. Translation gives CASRPGQGFTGELFF.

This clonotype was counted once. CDR3 in DNA: TGTGCCAGCAGCTTAAACGGACAGGCCGGTCAGCCCCAGCATTTT. The encoded protein is CASSLNGQAGQPQHF. The rearrangement joins TRBV7-3 to TRBJ1-5, with 7 bases identical to TRBD1. Germline V gives CDR1 SGHTA, CDR2 FQGTGA. With 1 base clipped from V and 6 bases from J, the junction kept 6 bases outside the gene matches. The CDR3 totals 15 residues.

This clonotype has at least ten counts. As DNA, the CDR3 is TGCGCCAGCAGCCAACCGTCTAGGACAGATACGCAGTATTTT. It codes for CASSQPSRTDTQYF. The chain employs TRBV4-1 and TRBJ2-3; D is uncertain. V was cut by 2 bases and J by 3 bases, with 9 bases left in between. The germline V gene encodes CDR1 MGHRA and CDR2 YSYEKL. This CDR3 is built from 14 residues.

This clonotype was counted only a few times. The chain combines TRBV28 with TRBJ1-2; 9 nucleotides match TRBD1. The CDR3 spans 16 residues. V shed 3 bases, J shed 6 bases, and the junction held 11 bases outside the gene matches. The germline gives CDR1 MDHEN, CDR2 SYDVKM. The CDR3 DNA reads TGTGCCAGCAGTTTGAACAGTCCCGGGACAGGGAATGGCTACACCTTC. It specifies CASSLNSPGTGNGYTF.

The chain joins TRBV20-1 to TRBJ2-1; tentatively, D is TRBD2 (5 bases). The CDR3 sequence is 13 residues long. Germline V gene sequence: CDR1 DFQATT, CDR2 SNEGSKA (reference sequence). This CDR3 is CSTLGSVGNEQFF. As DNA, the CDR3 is TGCTCCACCCTGGGGAGCGTCGGCAATGAGCAGTTCTTC.

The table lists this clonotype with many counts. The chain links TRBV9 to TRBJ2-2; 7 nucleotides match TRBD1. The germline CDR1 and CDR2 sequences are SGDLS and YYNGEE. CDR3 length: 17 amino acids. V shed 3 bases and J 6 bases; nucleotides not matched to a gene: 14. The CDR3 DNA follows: TGTGCCAGCAGCGCGACAGGGTTATTGGCGAAGGCCGGGGAGCTGTTTTTT. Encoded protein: CASSATGLLAKAGELFF.

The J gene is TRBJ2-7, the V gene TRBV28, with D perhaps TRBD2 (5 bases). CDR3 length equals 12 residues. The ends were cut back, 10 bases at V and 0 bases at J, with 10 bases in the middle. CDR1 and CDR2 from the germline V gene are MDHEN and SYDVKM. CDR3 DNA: TGTGCCACCCAAGCGGCCTCCTACGAGCAGTACTTC. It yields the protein CATQAASYEQYF. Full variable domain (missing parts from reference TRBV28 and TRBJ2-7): DVKVTQSSRYLVKRTGEKVFLECVQDMDHENMFWYRQDPGLGLRLIYFSYDVKMKEKGDIPEGYSVSREKKERFSLILESASTNQTSMYLCATQAASYEQYFGPGTRLTVT.

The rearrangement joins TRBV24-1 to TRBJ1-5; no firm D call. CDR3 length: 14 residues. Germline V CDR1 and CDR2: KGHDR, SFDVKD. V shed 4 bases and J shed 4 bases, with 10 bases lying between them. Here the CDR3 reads CATSDNGLNQPQHF. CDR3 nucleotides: TGTGCCACCAGTGACAATGGGCTTAATCAGCCCCAGCATTTT.

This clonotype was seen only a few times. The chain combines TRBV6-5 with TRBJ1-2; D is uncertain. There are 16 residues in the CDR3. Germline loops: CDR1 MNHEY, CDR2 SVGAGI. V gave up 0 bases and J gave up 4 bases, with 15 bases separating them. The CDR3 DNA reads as TGTGCCAGCAGTTACTCACCTAGCTCCTCCATCTATGGCTACACCTTC. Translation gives CASSYSPSSSIYGYTF.

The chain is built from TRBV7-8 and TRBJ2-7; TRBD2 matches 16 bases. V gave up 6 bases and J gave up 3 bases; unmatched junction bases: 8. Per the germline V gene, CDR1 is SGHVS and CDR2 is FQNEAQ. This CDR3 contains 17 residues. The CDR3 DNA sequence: TGTGCCAGCAGGGGGACTAGCGGGAGGGCCCTCGACTACGAGCAGTACTTC. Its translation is CASRGTSGRALDYEQYF.

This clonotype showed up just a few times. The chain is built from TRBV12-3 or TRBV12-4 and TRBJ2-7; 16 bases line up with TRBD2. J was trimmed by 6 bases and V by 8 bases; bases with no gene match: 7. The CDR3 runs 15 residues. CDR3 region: CASRTGLAGGSEQYF. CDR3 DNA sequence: TGTGCCAGCCGAACGGGACTAGCGGGAGGGAGCGAGCAGTACTTC.

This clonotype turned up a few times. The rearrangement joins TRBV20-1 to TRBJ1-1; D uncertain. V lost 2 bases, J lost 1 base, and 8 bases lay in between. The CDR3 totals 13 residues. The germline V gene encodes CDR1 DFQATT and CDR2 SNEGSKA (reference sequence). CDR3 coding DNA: TGCAGTGCTAGATTAGGGTCGAACACTGAAGCTTTCTTT. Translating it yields CSARLGSNTEAFF.